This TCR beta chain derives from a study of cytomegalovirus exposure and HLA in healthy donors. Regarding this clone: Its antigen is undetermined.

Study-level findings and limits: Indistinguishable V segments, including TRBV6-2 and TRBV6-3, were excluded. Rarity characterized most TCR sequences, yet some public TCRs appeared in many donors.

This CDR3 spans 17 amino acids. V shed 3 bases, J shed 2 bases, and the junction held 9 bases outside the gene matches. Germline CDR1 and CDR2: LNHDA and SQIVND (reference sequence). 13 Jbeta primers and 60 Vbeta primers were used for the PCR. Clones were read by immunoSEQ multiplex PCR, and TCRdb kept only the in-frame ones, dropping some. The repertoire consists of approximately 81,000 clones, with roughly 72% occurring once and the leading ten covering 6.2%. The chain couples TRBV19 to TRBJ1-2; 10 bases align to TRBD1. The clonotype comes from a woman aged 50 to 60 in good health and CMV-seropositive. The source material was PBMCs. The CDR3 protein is CASSMWRGQGMNYGYTF. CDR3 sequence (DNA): TGTGCCAGTAGTATGTGGCGGGGACAGGGGATGAACTATGGCTACACCTTC.